Each of the 16 T cell receptor beta chains below was sequenced from the same sample in a study of cytomegalovirus exposure and HLA in healthy donors. PCR used 60 Vbeta primers and 13 Jbeta primers. Sequenced by immunoSEQ multiplex PCR; TCRdb stores in-frame clones only, minus some. The sample has about 120,000 clones, 65% to 80% seen once. Material for sequencing was PBMCs. Receptor source: a woman aged 40 to 49 in good health and CMV-seropositive.

J is TRBJ2-7 and V is TRBV25-1; D is unclear. This CDR3 comprises 14 residues. The germline V and J ends were trimmed by 2 bases and 1 base, with 9 bases remaining between them. Per germline, CDR1 MGHDK and CDR2 SYGVNS. The DNA of the CDR3 is TGTGCCAGCAGTGAACAGGCCTTTTCCTACGAGCAGTACTTC. Amino acids: CASSEQAFSYEQYF.

The genes are TRBV18 and TRBJ1-5, with 10 nucleotides matching TRBD1. CDR1 is KGHSH and CDR2 is LQKENI in the germline V gene. The V segment lost 6 bases and the J segment 3 bases; nucleotides outside the gene matches: 8. The CDR3 contains 16 residues. CDR3 region: CASSNRDRGFNQPQHF. The CDR3 coding sequence is TGTGCCAGCTCCAACCGGGACAGGGGTTTCAATCAGCCCCAGCATTTT.

The chain is built from TRBV30 and TRBJ1-6; D might be TRBD1 (5 bases). This CDR3 region has 14 residues. Trimming removed 2 bases at V and 11 bases at J, with 16 bases between. CDR1 is GTSNPN, CDR2 SVGIG, per germline (reference sequence). For the CDR3, the DNA is TGTGCCTGGAGTTCCAGTACTCTAGGGGCACCCCTCCACTTT. This translates into CAWSSSTLGAPLHF.

The table lists this clone with a few counts. The chain recombines TRBV6-6 with TRBJ1-5, with D unresolved. Germline lookup yields CDR1 MNHNY and CDR2 SVGAGI (reference sequence). With 3 bases removed from V and 6 bases from J, the gap between germline ends came to 9 bases. The CDR3 has 13 amino acids. The CDR3 region has the DNA TGTGCCAGCAGTTATGAGAGGGTTCAGCCCCAGCATTTT. Amino acid sequence: CASSYERVQPQHF.

The V and J genes are TRBV7-2 and TRBJ2-3, with 12 nucleotides matching TRBD2. Germline V gene lookup returns CDR1 SGHTA and CDR2 FQGNSA. V trimming: 5 bases; J trimming: 6 bases; junction bases outside the gene matches: 6. CDR3 length equals 15 residues. The CDR3 bases are TGTGCCAGCAGCCGTCTAGCGGGGGGGTGGGATACGCAGTATTTT. Amino acid sequence: CASSRLAGGWDTQYF.

The rearrangement joins TRBV10-3 to TRBJ2-5, with 8 bases lining up with TRBD2. V lost 10 bases to trimming and J lost 2 bases; unmatched junction nucleotides: 3. The CDR3 consists of 12 residues. Germline CDR1 and CDR2: ENHRY and SYGVKD. Here the CDR3 reads CATGRDQETQYF. The CDR3, as DNA: TGTGCCACCGGGAGGGATCAAGAGACCCAGTACTTC.

This clone was counted between two and nine times. The chain combines TRBV4-2 with TRBJ2-7, with D possibly TRBD1 on 6 matching bases. The germline gives CDR1 LGHNA, CDR2 YNFKEQ. V was shortened by 1 base and J by 2 bases, with 15 bases between the two germline ends. There are 16 residues in the CDR3. This chain's CDR3 is CASSQGAQDSPYEQYF. The CDR3 DNA follows: TGTGCCAGCAGCCAAGGAGCTCAGGACAGTCCCTACGAGCAGTACTTC.

This clone was seen a few times. The rearrangement uses TRBV21-1 and TRBJ2-3; no DNA check was done on the table's D call, TRBD2. TRBV21-1 is annotated as a pseudogene. This CDR3 has 13 residues. The CDR3 DNA reads as TGTGCCAGCAGCAATACTAGCGGGAATACGCAGTATTTT. This sequence encodes CASSNTSGNTQYF.

The V call is TRBV15, the J call TRBJ2-3; 13 nucleotides align to TRBD2. Trimming removed 4 bases from V and 3 bases from J; junction bases left unmatched: 4. The germline gives CDR1 LNHNV, CDR2 YYDKDF (reference sequence). This CDR3 region has 16 residues. CDR3 in DNA: TGTGCCACCAGCAAGTTGACTAGCGGGGGGACAGATACGCAGTATTTT. Translation: CATSKLTSGGTDTQYF.

The CDR3 here is CASSLDSETLNTEAFF. CDR3 DNA: TGTGCCAGCAGCTTAGATAGTGAGACATTGAACACTGAAGCTTTCTTT. The J gene is TRBJ1-1, the V gene TRBV11-2; D is unclear. Trimming shortened V by 0 bases and J by 0 bases, and 11 bases separated the two germline ends. The germline V gene encodes CDR1 SGHAT and CDR2 FQNNGV. CDR3 length: 16 amino acids.

The V and J genes are TRBV11-2 and TRBJ2-1, with 9 positions matching TRBD1. The CDR3 is made up of 15 amino acids. Germline V gives CDR1 SGHAT, CDR2 FQNNGV. The trim removed 3 bases at V and 3 bases at J, leaving 3 bases unmatched. CDR3 amino acids: CASSLGTGSYNEQFF. In DNA, the CDR3 is TGTGCCAGCAGCTTGGGGACAGGGAGCTACAATGAGCAGTTCTTC. Together with reference TRBV11-2 and TRBJ2-1, the CDR3 gives the full variable domain: EAGVAQSPRYKIIEKRQSVAFWCNPISGHATLYWYQQILGQGPKLLIQFQNNGVVDDSQLPKDRFSAERLKGVDSTLKIQPAKLEDSAVYLCASSLGTGSYNEQFFGPGTRLTVL.

As concerns this clone: One end of the junction is discordant with germline, which a read error may explain. The V call is TRBV7-6, the J call TRBJ2-5, with 8 positions matching TRBD1. Germline values: CDR1 SGHVS, CDR2 FNYEAQ. The CDR3 is 14 amino acids. Written as DNA, the CDR3 is TGTGCCAGCAGCTCGTGGACAGGGCGGACAGTGATGCACTTC. Amino acids: CASSSWTGRTVMHF.

The CDR3 nucleotides read TGCAGTGCCCGGAGGGGGCACGAGCAGTACTTC. Translation: CSARRGHEQYF. V gene TRBV20-1 combines with J gene TRBJ2-7, with D perhaps TRBD1 (7 bases). Germline lookup yields CDR1 DFQATT and CDR2 SNEGSKA (reference sequence). Trimming took 6 bases from V and 5 from J, leaving 11 bases between them. This CDR3 spans 11 amino acids.

The genes are TRBV7-9 and TRBJ1-1, with 8 bases matching TRBD1. CDR3 length: 13 amino acids. CDR1 and CDR2 (germline): SEHNR, FQNEAQ (reference sequence). V lost 0 bases to trimming and J lost 11 bases; unmatched junction nucleotides: 5. CDR3 residues: CASSLAQGARAFF. The CDR3 DNA reads TGTGCCAGCAGCTTAGCGCAGGGGGCGCGTGCTTTCTTT.

This clone appeared a single time. The chain is built from TRBV7-2 and TRBJ1-2, with TRBD1 matching over 8 bases. Trimming removed 1 base from V and 4 bases from J; junction bases left unmatched: 11. CDR1 is SGHTA and CDR2 is FQGNSA in the germline V gene. The CDR3 runs to 17 residues. The CDR3 protein is CASSLVGVRQGLYGYTF. CDR3 sequence (DNA): TGTGCCAGCAGCTTAGTCGGTGTGAGACAGGGGCTCTATGGCTACACCTTC.

V is TRBV2 and J is TRBJ2-1; 15 bases map to TRBD2. Germline CDR1 SNHLY, CDR2 FYNNEI. The V segment lost 4 bases and the J segment 9 bases; nucleotides outside the gene matches: 10. This CDR3 is 17 amino acids long. The CDR3: CASSGTSGRARFGEQFF. Here the CDR3 DNA reads TGTGCCAGCAGTGGGACTAGCGGGAGGGCTAGGTTTGGTGAGCAGTTCTTC.